This TCR beta chain was obtained from a study of response to subunit inactivated influenza vaccine. This clonotype was counted only a few times. A single record per CDR3 protein comes from TCRdb applying MiXCR to the RT-PCR reads. The sample records 650,000 to 850,000 distinct CDR3 sequences, approximately 15% being singletons. CDR3 length: 13 residues. CDR1 is DFQATT, CDR2 SNEGSKA, per germline (reference sequence). V shed 3 bases, J shed 1 base, and the junction held 3 bases outside the gene matches. This receptor was identified in a man aged 45-60 years who received an inactivated influenza vaccine. J is TRBJ2-7 and V is TRBV20-1, with 7 bases matching TRBD1. Sequenced material: PBMCs from blood, taken less than 15 days before vaccination. The CDR3 DNA sequence: TGCAGTGCTAGTGAGGGGGCATCCTACGAGCAGTACTTC. Translating it yields CSASEGASYEQYF.